One TCR beta chain is described in this entry. This sample stems from a study of blood T cell repertoires in COVID-19. Libraries were prepared by immunoSEQ multiplex PCR; TCRdb keeps only in-frame clonotypes and omits some of them. In the table there are about 340,000 clones, roughly nine tenths of which are singletons. Germline V CDR1 and CDR2: MNHEY, SVGAGI. The trim removed 4 bases at V and 0 bases at J, leaving 2 bases unmatched. This CDR3 spans 15 amino acids. Sequencing was done on a sample of PBMCs or T cells enriched from blood (not recorded which). This clonotype originated in a woman in her 30s who had recovered from COVID-19. The gene calls are TRBV6-5 and TRBJ1-1; TRBD1 matches 10 bases. The CDR3 loop reads CASSSGTGVNTEAFF. CDR3 sequence (DNA): TGTGCCAGCAGTTCGGGGACAGGGGTGAACACTGAAGCTTTCTTT.